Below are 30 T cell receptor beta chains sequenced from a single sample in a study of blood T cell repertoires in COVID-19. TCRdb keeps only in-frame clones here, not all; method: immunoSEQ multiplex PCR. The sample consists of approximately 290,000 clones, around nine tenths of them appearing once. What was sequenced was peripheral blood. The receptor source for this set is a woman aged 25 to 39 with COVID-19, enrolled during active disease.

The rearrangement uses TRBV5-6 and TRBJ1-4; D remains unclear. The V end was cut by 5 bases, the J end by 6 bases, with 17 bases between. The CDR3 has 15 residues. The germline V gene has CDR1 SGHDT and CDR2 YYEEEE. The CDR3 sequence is CASRPTGVPDEKLFF. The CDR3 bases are TGTGCCAGCAGACCTACCGGGGTGCCGGATGAAAAACTGTTTTTT.

The CDR3 DNA follows: TGTGCCAGCAGCGCTTTTATACCGGGACTAACGAATTCACCCCTCCACTTT. It codes for CASSAFIPGLTNSPLHF. The chain links TRBV9 to TRBJ1-6, with D possibly matching TRBD1 (5 bases). Trimming cost V 3 bases and J 7 bases, with 20 bases left between them. The CDR3 loop spans 17 amino acids. Germline CDR1 reads SGDLS; CDR2 reads YYNGEE.

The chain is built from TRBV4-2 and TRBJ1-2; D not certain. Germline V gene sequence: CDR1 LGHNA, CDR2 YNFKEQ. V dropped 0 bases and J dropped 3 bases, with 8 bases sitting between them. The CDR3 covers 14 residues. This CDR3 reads CASSQETRDYGYTF. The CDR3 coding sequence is TGTGCCAGCAGCCAAGAAACTCGTGACTATGGCTACACCTTC.

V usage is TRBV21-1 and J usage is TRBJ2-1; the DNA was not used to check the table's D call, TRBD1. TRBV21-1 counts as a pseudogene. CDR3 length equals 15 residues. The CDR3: CASPPKGVIYNEQFF. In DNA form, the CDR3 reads TGTGCCAGCCCCCCAAAGGGGGTGATCTACAATGAGCAGTTCTTC.

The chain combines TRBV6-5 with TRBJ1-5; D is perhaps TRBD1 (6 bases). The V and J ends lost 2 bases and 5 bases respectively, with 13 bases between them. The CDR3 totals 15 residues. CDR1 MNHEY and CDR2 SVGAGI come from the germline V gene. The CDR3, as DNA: TGTGCCAGCAGTTACGTGGGCAGGGGTGATCAGCCCCAGCATTTT. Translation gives CASSYVGRGDQPQHF.

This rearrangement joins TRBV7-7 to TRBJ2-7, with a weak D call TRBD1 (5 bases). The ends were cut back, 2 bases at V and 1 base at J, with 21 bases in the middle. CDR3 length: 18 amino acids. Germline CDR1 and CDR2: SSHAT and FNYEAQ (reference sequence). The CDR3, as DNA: TGTGCCAGCAGCTTAACTCCCTTTTCAGGGCCGGCGTCCTACGAGCAGTACTTC. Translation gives CASSLTPFSGPASYEQYF.

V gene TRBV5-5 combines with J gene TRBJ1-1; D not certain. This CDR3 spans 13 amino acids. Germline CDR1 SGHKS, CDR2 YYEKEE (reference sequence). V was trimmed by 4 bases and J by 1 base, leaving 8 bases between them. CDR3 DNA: TGTGCCAGCAGCCCGCCAGGGAACACTGAAGCTTTCTTT. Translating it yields CASSPPGNTEAFF.

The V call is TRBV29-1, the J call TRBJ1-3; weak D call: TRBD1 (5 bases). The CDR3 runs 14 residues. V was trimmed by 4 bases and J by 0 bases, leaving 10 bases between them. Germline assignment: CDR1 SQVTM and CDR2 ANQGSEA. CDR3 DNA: TGCAGCGTTGGGGGCGGTAGCTCTGGAAACACCATATATTTT. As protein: CSVGGGSSGNTIYF.

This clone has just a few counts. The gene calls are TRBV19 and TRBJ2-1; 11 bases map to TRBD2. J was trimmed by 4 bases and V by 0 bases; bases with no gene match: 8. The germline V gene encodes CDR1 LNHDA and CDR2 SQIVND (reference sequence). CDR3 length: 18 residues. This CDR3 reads CASSIDSTSGGPYNEQFF. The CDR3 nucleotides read TGTGCCAGTAGTATAGATAGCACTAGCGGGGGCCCATACAATGAGCAGTTCTTC.

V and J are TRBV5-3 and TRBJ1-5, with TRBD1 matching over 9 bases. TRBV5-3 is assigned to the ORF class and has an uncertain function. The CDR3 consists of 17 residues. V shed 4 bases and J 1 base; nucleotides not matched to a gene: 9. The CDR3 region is CARSHLLTGGSNQPQHF. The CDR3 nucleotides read TGTGCCAGAAGCCATTTGCTGACAGGGGGGAGCAATCAGCCCCAGCATTTT.

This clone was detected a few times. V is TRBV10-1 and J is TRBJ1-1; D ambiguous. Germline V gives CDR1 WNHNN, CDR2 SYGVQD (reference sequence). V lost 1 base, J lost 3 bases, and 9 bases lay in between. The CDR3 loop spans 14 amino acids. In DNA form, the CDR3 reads TGCGCCAGCAGTGAGTTCTCCCGGTACACTGAAGCTTTCTTT. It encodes CASSEFSRYTEAFF.

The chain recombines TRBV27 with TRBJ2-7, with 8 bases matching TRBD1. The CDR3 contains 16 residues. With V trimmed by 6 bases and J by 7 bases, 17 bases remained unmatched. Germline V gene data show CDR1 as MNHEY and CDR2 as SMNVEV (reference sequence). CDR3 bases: TGTGCCAGCAGCCCCCGCGTCAGGGGGCGAGTAGGAGAGCAGTACTTC. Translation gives CASSPRVRGRVGEQYF.

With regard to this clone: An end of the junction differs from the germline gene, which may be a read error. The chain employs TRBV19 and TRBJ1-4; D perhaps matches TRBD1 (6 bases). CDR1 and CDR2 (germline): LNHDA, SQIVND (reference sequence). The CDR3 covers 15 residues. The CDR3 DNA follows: TGTGCCAGTAGTATTATCGGGACAACTGATGAAAAACTGTTTTTT. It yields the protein CASSIIGTTDEKLFF.

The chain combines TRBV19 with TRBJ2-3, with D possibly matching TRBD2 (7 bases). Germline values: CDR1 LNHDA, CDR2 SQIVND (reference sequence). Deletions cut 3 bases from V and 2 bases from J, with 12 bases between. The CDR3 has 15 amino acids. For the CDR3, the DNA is TGTGCCAGTAGTATGTCGGGGGGCTACACAGATACGCAGTATTTT. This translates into CASSMSGGYTDTQYF.

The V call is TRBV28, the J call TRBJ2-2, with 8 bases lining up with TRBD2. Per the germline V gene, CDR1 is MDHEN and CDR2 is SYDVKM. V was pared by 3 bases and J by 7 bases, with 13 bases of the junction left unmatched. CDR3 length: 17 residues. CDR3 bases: TGTGCCAGCAGTTTCCGCCGGGCGGGAGGTAGAGGCGGGGAGCTGTTTTTT. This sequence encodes CASSFRRAGGRGGELFF.

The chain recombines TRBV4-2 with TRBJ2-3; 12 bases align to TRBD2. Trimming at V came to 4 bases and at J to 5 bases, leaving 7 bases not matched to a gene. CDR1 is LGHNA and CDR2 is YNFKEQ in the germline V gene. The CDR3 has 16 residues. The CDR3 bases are TGTGCCAGCAGCCCCCTAGCGGGGGGGCGTGGAGATACGCAGTATTTT. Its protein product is CASSPLAGGRGDTQYF.

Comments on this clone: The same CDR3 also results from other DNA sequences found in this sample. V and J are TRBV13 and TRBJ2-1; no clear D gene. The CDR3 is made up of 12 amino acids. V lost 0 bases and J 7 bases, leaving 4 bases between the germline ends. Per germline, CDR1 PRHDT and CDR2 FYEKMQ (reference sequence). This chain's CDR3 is CASSLGSNEQFF. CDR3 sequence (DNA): TGTGCCAGCAGCTTAGGCTCTAATGAGCAGTTCTTC.

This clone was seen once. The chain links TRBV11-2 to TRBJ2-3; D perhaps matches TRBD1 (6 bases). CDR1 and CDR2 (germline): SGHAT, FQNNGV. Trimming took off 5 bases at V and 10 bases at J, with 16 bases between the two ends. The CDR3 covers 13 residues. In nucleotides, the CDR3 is TGTGCCAGCAGCACAACAGGGTACTGGCCGCAGTATTTT. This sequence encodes CASSTTGYWPQYF.

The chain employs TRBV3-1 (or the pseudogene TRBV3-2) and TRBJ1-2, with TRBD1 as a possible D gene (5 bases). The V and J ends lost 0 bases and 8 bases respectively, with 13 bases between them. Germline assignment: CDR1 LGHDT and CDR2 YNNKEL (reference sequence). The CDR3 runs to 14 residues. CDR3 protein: CASSQDLRQQGYTF. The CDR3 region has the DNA TGTGCCAGCAGCCAAGATCTGCGACAGCAAGGCTACACCTTC.

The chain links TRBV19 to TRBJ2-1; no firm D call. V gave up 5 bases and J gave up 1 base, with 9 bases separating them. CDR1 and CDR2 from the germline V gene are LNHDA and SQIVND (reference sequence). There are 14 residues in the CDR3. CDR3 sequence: CASSEFGSYNEQFF. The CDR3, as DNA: TGTGCCAGTAGTGAGTTCGGGTCCTACAATGAGCAGTTCTTC.

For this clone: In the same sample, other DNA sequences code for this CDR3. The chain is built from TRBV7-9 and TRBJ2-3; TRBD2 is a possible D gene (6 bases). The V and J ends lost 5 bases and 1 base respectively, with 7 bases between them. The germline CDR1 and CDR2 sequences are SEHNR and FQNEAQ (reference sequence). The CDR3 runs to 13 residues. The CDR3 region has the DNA TGTGCCAGCAGCCCGGGGGGCACAGATACGCAGTATTTT. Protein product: CASSPGGTDTQYF.

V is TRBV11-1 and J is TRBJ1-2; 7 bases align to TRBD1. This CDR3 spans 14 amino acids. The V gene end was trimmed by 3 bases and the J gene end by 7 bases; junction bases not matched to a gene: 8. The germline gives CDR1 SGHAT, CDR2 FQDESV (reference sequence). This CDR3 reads CASSLDRTAPGYTF. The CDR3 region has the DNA TGTGCCAGCAGCTTGGACAGGACAGCTCCTGGCTACACCTTC.

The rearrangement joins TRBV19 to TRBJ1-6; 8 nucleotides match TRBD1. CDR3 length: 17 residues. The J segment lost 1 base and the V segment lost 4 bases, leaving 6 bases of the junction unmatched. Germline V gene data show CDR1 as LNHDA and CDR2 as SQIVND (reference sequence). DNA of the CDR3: TGTGCCAGTAGTAGGGGCAGGGGGCGATCCTATAATTCACCCCTCCACTTT. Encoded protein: CASSRGRGRSYNSPLHF. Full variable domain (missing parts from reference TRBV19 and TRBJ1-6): DGGITQSPKYLFRKEGQNVTLSCEQNLNHDAMYWYRQDPGQGLRLIYYSQIVNDFQKGDIAEGYSVSREKKESFPLTVTSAQKNPTAFYLCASSRGRGRSYNSPLHFGNGTRLTVT.

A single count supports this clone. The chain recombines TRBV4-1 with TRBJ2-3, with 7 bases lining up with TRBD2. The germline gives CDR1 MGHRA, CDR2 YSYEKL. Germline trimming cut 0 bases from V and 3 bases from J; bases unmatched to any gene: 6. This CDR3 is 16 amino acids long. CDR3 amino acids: CASSQERVGGTDTQYF. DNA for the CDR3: TGCGCCAGCAGCCAAGAGAGGGTGGGGGGGACAGATACGCAGTATTTT.

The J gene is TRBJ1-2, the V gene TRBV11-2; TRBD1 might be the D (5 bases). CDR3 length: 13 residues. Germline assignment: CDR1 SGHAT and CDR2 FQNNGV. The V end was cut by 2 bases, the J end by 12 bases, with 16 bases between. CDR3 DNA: TGTGCCAGCAGCTTATCACACAGGAGGGCCAACACCTTC. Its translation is CASSLSHRRANTF.

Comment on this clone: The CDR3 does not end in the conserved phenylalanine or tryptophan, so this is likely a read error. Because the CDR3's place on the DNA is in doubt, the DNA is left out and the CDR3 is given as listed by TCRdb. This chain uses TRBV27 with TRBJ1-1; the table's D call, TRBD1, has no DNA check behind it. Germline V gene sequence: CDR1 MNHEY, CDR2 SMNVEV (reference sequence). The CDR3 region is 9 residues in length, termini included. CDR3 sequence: CASSLSGCL.

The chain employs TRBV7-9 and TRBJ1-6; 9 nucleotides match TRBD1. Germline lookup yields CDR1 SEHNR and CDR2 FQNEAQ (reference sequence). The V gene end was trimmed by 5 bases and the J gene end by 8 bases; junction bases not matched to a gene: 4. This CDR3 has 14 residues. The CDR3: CASSPTGGDSPLHF. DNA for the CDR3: TGTGCCAGCAGCCCGACAGGGGGTGATTCACCCCTCCACTTT.

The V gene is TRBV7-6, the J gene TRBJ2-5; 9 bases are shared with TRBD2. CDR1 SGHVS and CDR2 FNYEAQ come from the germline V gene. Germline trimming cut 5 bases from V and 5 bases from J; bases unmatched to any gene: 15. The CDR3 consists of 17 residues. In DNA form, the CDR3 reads TGTGCCAGCAGCCCTACCGGGACTAGCATTTTGTTGGAGACCCAGTACTTC. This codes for CASSPTGTSILLETQYF. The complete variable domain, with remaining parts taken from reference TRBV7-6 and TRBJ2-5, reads GAGVSQSPRYKVTKRGQDVALRCDPISGHVSLYWYRQALGQGPEFLTYFNYEAQQDKSGLPNDRFSAERPEGSISTLTIQRTEQRDSAMYRCASSPTGTSILLETQYFGPGTRLLVL.

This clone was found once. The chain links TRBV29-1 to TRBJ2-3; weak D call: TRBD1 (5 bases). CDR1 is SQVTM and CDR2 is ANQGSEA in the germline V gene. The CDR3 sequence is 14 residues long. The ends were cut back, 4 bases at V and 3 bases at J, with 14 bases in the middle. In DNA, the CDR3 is TGCAGCGTTGTGGGCAGGGTAGGGACAGATACGCAGTATTTT. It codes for CSVVGRVGTDTQYF.

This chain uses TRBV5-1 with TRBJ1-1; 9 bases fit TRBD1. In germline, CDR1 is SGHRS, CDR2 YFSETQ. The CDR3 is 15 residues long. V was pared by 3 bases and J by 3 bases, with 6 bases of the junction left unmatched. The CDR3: CASSSLQGADTEAFF. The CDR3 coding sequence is TGCGCCAGCAGCTCACTACAGGGGGCAGACACTGAAGCTTTCTTT.